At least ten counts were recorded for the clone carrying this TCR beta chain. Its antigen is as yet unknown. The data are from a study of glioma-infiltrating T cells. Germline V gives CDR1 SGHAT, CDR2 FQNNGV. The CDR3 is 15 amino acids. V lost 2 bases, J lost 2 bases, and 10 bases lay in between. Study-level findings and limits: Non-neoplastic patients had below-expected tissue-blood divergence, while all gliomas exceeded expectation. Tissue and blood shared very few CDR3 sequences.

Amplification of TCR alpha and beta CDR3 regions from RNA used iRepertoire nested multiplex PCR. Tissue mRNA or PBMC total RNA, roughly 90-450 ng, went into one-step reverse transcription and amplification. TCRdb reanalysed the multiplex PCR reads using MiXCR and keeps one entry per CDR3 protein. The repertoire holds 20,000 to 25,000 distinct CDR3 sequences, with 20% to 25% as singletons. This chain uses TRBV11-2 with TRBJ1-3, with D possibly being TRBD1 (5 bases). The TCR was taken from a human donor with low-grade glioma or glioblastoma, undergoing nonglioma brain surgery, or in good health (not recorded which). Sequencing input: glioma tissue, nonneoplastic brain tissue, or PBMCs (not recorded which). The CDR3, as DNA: TGTGCCAGCAGCTTAAGAGACAGAACTGGAAACACCATATATTTT. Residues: CASSLRDRTGNTIYF.